The 15 T cell receptor beta chains listed next were all sequenced from one sample in a study of blood T cell repertoires in COVID-19. TCRdb's table, derived via immunoSEQ multiplex PCR, lists solely in-frame clones and lacks some. The table records about 250,000 clones, around nine tenths of them present only once. Sequencing was done on a sample of peripheral blood. These receptors came from a young man with active or convalescent COVID-19.

This clone showed up just once. The J gene is TRBJ2-5, the V gene TRBV7-2; TRBD2 agrees at 8 bases. The CDR3 is 15 residues long. V trimming: 1 base; J trimming: 4 bases; junction bases outside the gene matches: 5. Germline loops: CDR1 SGHTA, CDR2 FQGNSA. As DNA, the CDR3 is TGTGCCAGCAGCTTAGGTCCGGGGGGGCCAGAGACCCAGTACTTC. Its protein is CASSLGPGGPETQYF.

The rearrangement joins TRBV10-3 to TRBJ2-3; tentative D call: TRBD2 (6 bases). Trimming took 8 bases from V and 6 from J, leaving 24 bases between them. The CDR3 consists of 16 residues. The germline V gene encodes CDR1 ENHRY and CDR2 SYGVKD. CDR3: CAIAPTLAGTRDTQYF. The CDR3 DNA follows: TGTGCCATCGCACCCACCCTGGCGGGGACCCGGGATACGCAGTATTTT.

The rearrangement links TRBV28 to TRBJ1-2, with D perhaps TRBD1 (6 bases). V lost 8 bases and J 4 bases, leaving 14 bases between the germline ends. CDR1 is MDHEN and CDR2 is SYDVKM in the germline V gene. The CDR3 spans 13 residues. The CDR3 DNA sequence: TGTGCCAGCTTAGCGACAGGACTCTATGGCTACACCTTC. Protein sequence: CASLATGLYGYTF.

The chain has TRBV5-1 and TRBJ1-1; perhaps TRBD1 as D (5 bases). The CDR3 length is 14 residues. V lost 1 base and J lost 4, with 11 bases in between. Looked up from germline, CDR1 is SGHRS and CDR2 is YFSETQ. CDR3 residues: CASSLWAQGTEAFF. For the CDR3, the DNA is TGCGCCAGCAGCTTGTGGGCCCAGGGCACTGAAGCTTTCTTT.

The chain links TRBV7-3 to TRBJ2-6; D possibly corresponds to TRBD1 (5 bases). The V end lost 5 bases, the J end lost 3 bases, and 14 bases lay between the germline ends. Per germline, CDR1 SGHTA and CDR2 FQGTGA. This CDR3 is built from 16 residues. In DNA form, the CDR3 reads TGTGCCAGCAGCCCAACCGCAGGGTATGGGGCCAACGTCCTGACTTTC. Residues: CASSPTAGYGANVLTF.

The V call is TRBV27, the J call TRBJ1-1; D is unclear. The CDR3 length is 14 residues. Trimming took off 1 base at V and 3 bases at J, with 9 bases between the two ends. Germline CDR1 reads MNHEY; CDR2 reads SMNVEV (reference sequence). The chain's CDR3 is CASSLFSKDTEAFF. CDR3 nucleotide sequence: TGTGCCAGCAGTTTATTTAGCAAAGACACTGAAGCTTTCTTT.

The rearrangement links TRBV19 to TRBJ1-1; D remains unclear. The germline V gene encodes CDR1 LNHDA and CDR2 SQIVND (reference sequence). The CDR3 covers 14 residues. Trimming stripped 3 bases from V and 4 bases from J, with 12 bases between. CDR3 in amino acids: CASSIQVVGTEAFF. The CDR3 region has the DNA TGTGCCAGTAGTATTCAGGTTGTGGGCACTGAAGCTTTCTTT.

The chain employs TRBV6-5 and TRBJ1-1; a weak D match, TRBD1 (5 bases). The CDR3 runs 15 residues. Germline lookup yields CDR1 MNHEY and CDR2 SVGAGI. Trimming cost V 2 bases and J 2 bases, with 12 bases left between them. The CDR3 protein is CASSYTRQINTEAFF. The CDR3 DNA follows: TGTGCCAGCAGTTACACCCGACAGATAAACACTGAAGCTTTCTTT.

The chain's CDR3 is CASSSPGQGEETQYF. The CDR3 DNA sequence: TGTGCCAGCAGTTCCCCAGGACAGGGAGAAGAGACCCAGTACTTC. The chain uses TRBV27 and TRBJ2-5, with 8 positions matching TRBD1. V lost 4 bases and J lost 3; bases outside the gene matches: 7. This CDR3 comprises 15 residues. Germline V gene sequence: CDR1 MNHEY, CDR2 SMNVEV (reference sequence).

Details on this clone: One junction end does not reproduce the germline sequence, and a read error may be involved. The chain is built from TRBV7-7 and TRBJ2-3; D possibly corresponds to TRBD2 (5 bases). Per germline, CDR1 SSHAT and CDR2 FNYEAQ (reference sequence). This CDR3 has 16 amino acids. The CDR3 loop reads CASSVGSGVGADTQYF. CDR3 sequence (DNA): TGTGCTAGCAGCGTGGGGAGCGGAGTCGGGGCAGATACGCAGTATTTT.

V gene TRBV5-6 combines with J gene TRBJ2-1; 9 nucleotides line up with TRBD1. CDR1 and CDR2 from the germline V gene are SGHDT and YYEEEE. This CDR3 comprises 16 residues. J lost 7 bases, V lost 2 bases, and 10 bases had no gene match. CDR3 in DNA: TGTGCCAGCAGCTTTTTCGGGACAGGGAGTGTAAATGAGCAGTTCTTC. It translates to CASSFFGTGSVNEQFF. The full variable domain, its missing parts supplied by reference TRBV5-6 and TRBJ2-1, is DAGVTQSPTHLIKTRGQQVTLRCSPKSGHDTVSWYQQALGQGPQFIFQYYEEEERQRGNFPDRFSGHQFPNYSSELNVNALLLGDSALYLCASSFFGTGSVNEQFFGPGTRLTVL.

CDR3: CAWRATGGGQPQHF. The CDR3 DNA reads as TGTGCCTGGAGGGCCACAGGGGGGGGTCAGCCCCAGCATTTT. This chain connects TRBV30 to TRBJ1-5; 8 bases are a match to TRBD1. The trim removed 3 bases at V and 6 bases at J, leaving 7 bases unmatched. Germline V lookup: CDR1 GTSNPN, CDR2 SVGIG (reference sequence). The CDR3 spans 14 residues.

The V gene is TRBV20-1, the J gene TRBJ2-5, with a tentative D call TRBD2 (5 bases). The germline V gene has CDR1 DFQATT and CDR2 SNEGSKA (reference sequence). Trimming took off 7 bases at V and 5 bases at J, with 11 bases between the two ends. The CDR3 contains 11 residues. The CDR3 DNA is TGCAGTGTGGACGGGAAGGAGACCCAGTACTTC. The encoded protein is CSVDGKETQYF.

This chain links TRBV15 with TRBJ1-1, with D possibly TRBD1 on 6 matching bases. CDR3 size: 14 residues. V was clipped by 6 bases and J by 4 bases, with 15 bases between them. Germline loops: CDR1 LNHNV, CDR2 YYDKDF (reference sequence). This CDR3 reads CATSIQGLRTEAFF. In nucleotides, the CDR3 is TGTGCCACCAGTATACAGGGTCTTCGCACTGAAGCTTTCTTT.

This chain joins TRBV30 and TRBJ2-7; TRBD1 agrees at 12 bases. The V and J ends lost 5 bases and 5 bases, in that order; junction bases with no gene match: 4. This CDR3 is built from 13 residues. The germline V gene encodes CDR1 GTSNPN and CDR2 SVGIG (reference sequence). The CDR3 nucleotides are TGTGCCTGGGGGACAGGGGGCACGGACGAGCAGTACTTC. Protein product: CAWGTGGTDEQYF.